The T cell receptor (beta chain) under discussion was sequenced for a study of blood T cell repertoires in COVID-19. Study in general: The samples span acute and convalescent COVID-19 from the United States, Italy and Spain. Sample material is recorded as cDNA or gDNA derived from T cells, B-cell-depleted T cells, or PBMCs.

As originally analysed: Quantification of nucleated cells was approximated via reference gene primer amplification. Here immunoSEQ multiplex PCR was the method, and the copy in TCRdb shows in-frame clones only, minus some. The V and J calls and clone size were taken over from that table, and D and trimming were inferred from the DNA. The table has 210,000 or so clones, more than 70% seen once. Trimming removed 5 bases from V and 9 bases from J, with 18 bases in between. This CDR3 has 14 amino acids. CDR1 is MNHEY and CDR2 is SVGAGI in the germline V gene. The sample comprised peripheral blood. The TCR comes from a man aged 45-65 years with active or convalescent COVID-19. The chain is built from TRBV6-5 and TRBJ2-3; possibly TRBD1 for D (6 bases). CDR3 residues: CASSHGVGQSTQYF. The CDR3 region has the DNA TGTGCCAGCAGTCACGGGGTAGGACAGTCGACGCAGTATTTT.